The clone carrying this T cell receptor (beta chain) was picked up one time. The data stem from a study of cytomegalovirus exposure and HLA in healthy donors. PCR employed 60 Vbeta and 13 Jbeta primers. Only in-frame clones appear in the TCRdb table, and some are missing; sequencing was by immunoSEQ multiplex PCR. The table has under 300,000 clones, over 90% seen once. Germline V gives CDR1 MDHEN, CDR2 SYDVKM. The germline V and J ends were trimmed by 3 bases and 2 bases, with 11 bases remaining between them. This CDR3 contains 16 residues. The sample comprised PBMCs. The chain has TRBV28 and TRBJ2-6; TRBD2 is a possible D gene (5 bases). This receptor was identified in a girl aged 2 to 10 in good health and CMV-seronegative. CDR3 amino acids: CASSFGFGTGANVLTF. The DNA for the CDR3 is TGTGCCAGCAGTTTCGGTTTCGGGACTGGGGCCAACGTCCTGACTTTC.